This T cell receptor beta chain came from a study of molecular identifiers for immune sequencing clone quantification. Study conclusions and caveats: It was shown that clones above 20 RNA copies held over 98% of effector molecules, but under 1% in naive cells. Spiked Jurkat TCR RNA from one cell was reportedly detectable among some 1 million naive cells.

Bulk TCR libraries used previously described methods and listed TCR primers. TCRdb called the PCR reads again in MiXCR, with one record for every CDR3 protein. This sample carries just under 650,000 distinct CDR3 sequences, just under 20% of them seen once, and the ten largest clones take roughly 0.9%. There are 14 residues in the CDR3. Deletions cut 3 bases from V and 0 bases from J, with 8 bases between. This clonotype was observed at least ten times. No antigen is known for it. The source of this sequence is a human donor in good health. Some libraries in this study had Jurkat cell RNA spiked in. Material: naive CD8+ T cells from blood, with Jurkat cell RNA spiked in. The subset: FACS-sorted CD8+CD4-CCR7+CD45RA+ naive T cells. The gene calls are TRBV12-3 or TRBV12-4 and TRBJ1-1; D ambiguous. CDR3: CASSLYTMNTEAFF. For the CDR3, the DNA is TGTGCCAGCAGTTTGTACACCATGAACACTGAAGCTTTCTTT.